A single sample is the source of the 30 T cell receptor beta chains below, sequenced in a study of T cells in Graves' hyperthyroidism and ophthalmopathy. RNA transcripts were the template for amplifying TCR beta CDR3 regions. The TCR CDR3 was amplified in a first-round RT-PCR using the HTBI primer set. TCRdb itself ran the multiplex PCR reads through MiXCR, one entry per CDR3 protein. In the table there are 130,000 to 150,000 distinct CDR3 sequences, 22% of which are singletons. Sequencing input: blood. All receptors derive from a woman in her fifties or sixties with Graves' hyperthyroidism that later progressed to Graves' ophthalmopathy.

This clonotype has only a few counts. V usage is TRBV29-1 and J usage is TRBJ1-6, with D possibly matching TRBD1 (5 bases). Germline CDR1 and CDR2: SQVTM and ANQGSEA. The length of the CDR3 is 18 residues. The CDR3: CRSGGGTVGSSYNSPLHF. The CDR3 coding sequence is TGCAGATCCGGGGGTGGGACCGTCGGCAGCTCCTATAATTCACCCCTCCACTTT.

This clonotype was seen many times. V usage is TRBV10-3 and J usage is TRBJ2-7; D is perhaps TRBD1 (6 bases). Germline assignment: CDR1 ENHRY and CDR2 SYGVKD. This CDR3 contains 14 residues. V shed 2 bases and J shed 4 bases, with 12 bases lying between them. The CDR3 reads CAISEKGESYEQYF. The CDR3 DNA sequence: TGTGCCATCAGTGAGAAGGGGGAGAGTTACGAGCAGTACTTC.

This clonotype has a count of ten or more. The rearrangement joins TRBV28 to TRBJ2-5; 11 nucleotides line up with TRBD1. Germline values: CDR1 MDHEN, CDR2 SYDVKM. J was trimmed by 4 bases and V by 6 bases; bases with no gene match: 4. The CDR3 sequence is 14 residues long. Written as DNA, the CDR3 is TGTGCCAGCAGCAAGGACAGGGGGCGAGAGACCCAGTACTTC. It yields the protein CASSKDRGRETQYF.

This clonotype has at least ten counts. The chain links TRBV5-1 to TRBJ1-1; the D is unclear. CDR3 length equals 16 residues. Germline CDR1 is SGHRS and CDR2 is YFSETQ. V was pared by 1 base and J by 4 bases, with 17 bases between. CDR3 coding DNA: TGCGCCAGCAGCTTGAAGGGTCTCACCGGGAGCACTGAAGCTTTCTTT. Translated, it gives CASSLKGLTGSTEAFF.

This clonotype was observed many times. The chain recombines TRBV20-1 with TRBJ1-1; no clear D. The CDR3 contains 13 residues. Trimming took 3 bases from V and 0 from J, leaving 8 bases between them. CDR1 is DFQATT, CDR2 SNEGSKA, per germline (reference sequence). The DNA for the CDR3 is TGCAGTGCTAGTCCCCGACTGAACACTGAAGCTTTCTTT. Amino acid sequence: CSASPRLNTEAFF.

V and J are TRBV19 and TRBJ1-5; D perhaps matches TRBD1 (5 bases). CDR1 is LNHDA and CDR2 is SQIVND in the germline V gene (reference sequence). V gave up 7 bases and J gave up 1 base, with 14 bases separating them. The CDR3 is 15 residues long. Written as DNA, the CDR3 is TGTGCCAGTAATTCAAGGGGAAGGAGCAATCAGCCCCAGCATTTT. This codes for CASNSRGRSNQPQHF.

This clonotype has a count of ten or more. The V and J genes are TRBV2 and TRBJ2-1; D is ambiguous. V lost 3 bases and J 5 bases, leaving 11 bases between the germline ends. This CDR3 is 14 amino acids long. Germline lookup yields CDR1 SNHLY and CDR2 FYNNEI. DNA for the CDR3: TGTGCCAGCAGTGATTTGGTAGCAAACAATGAGCAGTTCTTC. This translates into CASSDLVANNEQFF.

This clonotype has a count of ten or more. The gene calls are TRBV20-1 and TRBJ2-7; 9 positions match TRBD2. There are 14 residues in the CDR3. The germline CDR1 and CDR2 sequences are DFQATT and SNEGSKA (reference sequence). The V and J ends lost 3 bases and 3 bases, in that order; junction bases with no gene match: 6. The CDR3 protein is CSASRREGGYEQYF. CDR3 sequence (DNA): TGCAGTGCTAGTCGGCGGGAGGGCGGCTACGAGCAGTACTTC.

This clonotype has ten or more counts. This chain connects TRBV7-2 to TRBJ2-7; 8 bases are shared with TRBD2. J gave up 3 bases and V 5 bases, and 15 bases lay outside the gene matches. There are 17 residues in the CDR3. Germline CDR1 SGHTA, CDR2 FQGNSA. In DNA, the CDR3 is TGTGCCAGCAGCAGGGAAAGGGGCGGGAGGAAGATCTACGAGCAGTACTTC. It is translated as CASSRERGGRKIYEQYF. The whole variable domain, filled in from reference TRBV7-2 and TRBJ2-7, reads GAGVSQSPSNKVTEKGKDVELRCDPISGHTALYWYRQSLGQGLEFLIYFQGNSAPDKSGLPSDRFSAERTGGSVSTLTIQRTQQEDSAVYLCASSRERGGRKIYEQYFGPGTRLTVT.

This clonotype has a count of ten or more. Written as DNA, the CDR3 is TGTGCCAGCTCCCCGACAGAAAATCAGCCCCAGCATTTT. Amino acids: CASSPTENQPQHF. This chain uses TRBV18 with TRBJ1-5, with a possible D match to TRBD1 (5 bases). Germline values: CDR1 KGHSH, CDR2 LQKENI. The CDR3 extends over 13 amino acids. V lost 6 bases, J lost 4 bases, and 10 bases lay in between. The whole variable domain, filled in from reference TRBV18 and TRBJ1-5, reads NAGVMQNPRHLVRRRGQEARLRCSPMKGHSHVYWYRQLPEEGLKFMVYLQKENIIDESGMPKERFSAEFPKEGPSILRIQQVVRGDSAAYFCASSPTENQPQHFGDGTRLSIL.

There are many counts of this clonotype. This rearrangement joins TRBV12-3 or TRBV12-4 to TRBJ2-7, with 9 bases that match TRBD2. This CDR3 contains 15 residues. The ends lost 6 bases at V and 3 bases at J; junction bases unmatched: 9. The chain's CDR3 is CASSLSGSAVYEQYF. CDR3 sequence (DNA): TGTGCCAGCAGCCTTAGCGGGAGTGCTGTCTACGAGCAGTACTTC.

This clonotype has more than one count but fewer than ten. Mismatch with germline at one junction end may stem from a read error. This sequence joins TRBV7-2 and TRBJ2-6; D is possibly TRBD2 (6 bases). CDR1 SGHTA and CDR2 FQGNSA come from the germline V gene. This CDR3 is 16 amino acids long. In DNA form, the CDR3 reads TGTGCCAGCAGCGCACACGGGAGCCCTGGGGCCAACGCCCTGACTTTC. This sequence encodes CASSAHGSPGANALTF.

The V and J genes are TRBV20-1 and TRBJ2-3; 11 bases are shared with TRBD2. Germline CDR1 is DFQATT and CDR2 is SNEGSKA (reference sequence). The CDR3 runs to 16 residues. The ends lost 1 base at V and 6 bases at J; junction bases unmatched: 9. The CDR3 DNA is TGCAGTGCTAGAGGAGGAGGACCTAGCGGGAGGGATACGCAGTATTTT. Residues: CSARGGGPSGRDTQYF.

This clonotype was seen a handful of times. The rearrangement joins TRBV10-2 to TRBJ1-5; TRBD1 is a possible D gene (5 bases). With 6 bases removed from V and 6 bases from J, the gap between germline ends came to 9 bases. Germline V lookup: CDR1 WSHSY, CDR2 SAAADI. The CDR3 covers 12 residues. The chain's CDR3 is CASRGGSQPQHF. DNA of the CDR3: TGCGCCAGCAGGGGGGGGAGTCAGCCCCAGCATTTT.

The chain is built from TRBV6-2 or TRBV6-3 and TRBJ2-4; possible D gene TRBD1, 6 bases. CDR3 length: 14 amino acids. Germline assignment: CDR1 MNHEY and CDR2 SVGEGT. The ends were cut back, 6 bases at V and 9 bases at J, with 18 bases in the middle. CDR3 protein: CASRRGGWATIQYF. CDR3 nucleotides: TGTGCCAGCAGAAGAGGGGGATGGGCAACCATTCAGTACTTC.

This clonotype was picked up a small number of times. The CDR3 region has the DNA TGTGCCAGCAGCTTGGGACTACGGTACGGCGCGAACACCGGGGAGCTGTTTTTT. It specifies CASSLGLRYGANTGELFF. The V call is TRBV7-4, the J call TRBJ2-2; TRBD2 matches at 7 bases. The germline V gene has CDR1 SGHVT and CDR2 SQSDAQ. CDR3 size: 18 residues. With V trimmed by 3 bases and J by 0 bases, 10 bases remained unmatched.

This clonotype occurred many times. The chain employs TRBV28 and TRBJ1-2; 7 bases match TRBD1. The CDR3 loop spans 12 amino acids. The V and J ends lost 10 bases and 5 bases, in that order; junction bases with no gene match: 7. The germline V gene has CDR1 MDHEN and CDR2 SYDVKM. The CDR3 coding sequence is TGTGCCACCCTACCGGGACAGTATGGCTACACCTTC. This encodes CATLPGQYGYTF.

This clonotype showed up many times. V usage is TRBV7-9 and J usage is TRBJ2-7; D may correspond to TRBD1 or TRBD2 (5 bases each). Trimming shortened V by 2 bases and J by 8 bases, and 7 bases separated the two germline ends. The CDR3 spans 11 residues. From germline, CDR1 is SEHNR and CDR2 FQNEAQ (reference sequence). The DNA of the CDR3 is TGTGCCAGCAGCTTATTGGGACAGCAGTACTTC. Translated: CASSLLGQQYF.

The CDR3 DNA is TGTGCCAGCAGCCCCCCAGGCGGCGGCGGGGAGTTCTTC. Encoded protein: CASSPPGGGGEFF. The rearrangement uses TRBV7-2 and TRBJ2-1; perhaps TRBD2 as D (6 bases). Germline CDR1 reads SGHTA; CDR2 reads FQGNSA. This CDR3 comprises 13 residues. V lost 5 bases and J lost 14, with 19 bases in between. Filled out from reference TRBV7-2 and TRBJ2-1, the complete variable domain reads GAGVSQSPSNKVTEKGKDVELRCDPISGHTALYWYRQSLGQGLEFLIYFQGNSAPDKSGLPSDRFSAERTGGSVSTLTIQRTQQEDSAVYLCASSPPGGGGEFFGPGTRLTVL.

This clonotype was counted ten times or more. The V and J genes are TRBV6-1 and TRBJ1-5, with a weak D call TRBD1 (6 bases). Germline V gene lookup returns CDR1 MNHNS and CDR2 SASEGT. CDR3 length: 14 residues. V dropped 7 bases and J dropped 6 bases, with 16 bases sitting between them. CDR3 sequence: CASTRIQGPQPQHF. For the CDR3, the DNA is TGTGCCAGCACCCGAATACAGGGTCCTCAGCCCCAGCATTTT.

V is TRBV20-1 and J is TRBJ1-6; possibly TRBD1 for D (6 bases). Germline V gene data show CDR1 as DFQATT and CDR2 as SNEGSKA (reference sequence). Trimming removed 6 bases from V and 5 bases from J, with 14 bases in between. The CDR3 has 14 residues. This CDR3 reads CSATGGRDNSPLHF. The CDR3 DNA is TGCAGTGCAACGGGGGGGCGCGATAATTCACCCCTCCACTTT.

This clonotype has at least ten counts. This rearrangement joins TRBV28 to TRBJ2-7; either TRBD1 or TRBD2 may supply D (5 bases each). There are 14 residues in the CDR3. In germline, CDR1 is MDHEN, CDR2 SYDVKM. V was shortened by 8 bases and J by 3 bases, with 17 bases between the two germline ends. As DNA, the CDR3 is TGTGCCAGCGGGGGTCTCCGAGGCTACTACGAGCAGTACTTC. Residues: CASGGLRGYYEQYF.

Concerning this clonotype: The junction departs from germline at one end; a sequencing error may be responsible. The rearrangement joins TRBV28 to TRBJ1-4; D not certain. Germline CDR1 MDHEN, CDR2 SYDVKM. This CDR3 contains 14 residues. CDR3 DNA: TGTGCCAGCAGTTTAAGAGGTCCGGCCGAAAAACCGTTTTTT. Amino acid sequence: CASSLRGPAEKPFF. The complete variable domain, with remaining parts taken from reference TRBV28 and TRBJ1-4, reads DVKVTQSSRYLVKRTGEKVFLECVQDMDHENMFWYRQDPGLGLRLIYFSYDVKMKEKGDIPEGYSVSREKKERFSLILESASTNQTSMYLCASSLRGPAEKPFFGSGTQLSVL.

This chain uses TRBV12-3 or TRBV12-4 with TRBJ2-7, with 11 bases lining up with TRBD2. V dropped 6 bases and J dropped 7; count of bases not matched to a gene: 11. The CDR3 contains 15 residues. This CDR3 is CASSHITSGSYEQYF. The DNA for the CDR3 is TGTGCCAGCAGCCACATTACTAGCGGGAGTTATGAGCAGTACTTC.

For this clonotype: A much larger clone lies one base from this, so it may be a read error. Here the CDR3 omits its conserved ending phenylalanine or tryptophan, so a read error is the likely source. CDR3 DNA sequence: TGTGCCAGCAGCCATATAGTGGAGTCAGATACGCAGTATTCT. Translation: CASSHIVESDTQYS. The genes are TRBV3-1 and TRBJ2-3; D uncertain. Germline assignment: CDR1 LGHDT and CDR2 YNNKEL (reference sequence). The CDR3 runs 14 residues. V lost 3 bases to trimming and J lost 4 bases, with 11 bases between them.

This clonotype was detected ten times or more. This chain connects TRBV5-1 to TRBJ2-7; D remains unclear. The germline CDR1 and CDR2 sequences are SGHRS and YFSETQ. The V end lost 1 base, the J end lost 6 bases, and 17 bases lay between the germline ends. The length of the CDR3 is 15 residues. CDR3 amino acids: CASSLSEGLVGEQYF. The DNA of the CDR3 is TGCGCCAGCAGCTTGTCGGAAGGCCTGGTGGGCGAGCAGTACTTC.

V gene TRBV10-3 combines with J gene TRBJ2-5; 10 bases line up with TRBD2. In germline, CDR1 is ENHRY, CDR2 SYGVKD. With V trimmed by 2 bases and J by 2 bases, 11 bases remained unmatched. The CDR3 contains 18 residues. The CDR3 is CAISEPLTVAGGQETQYF. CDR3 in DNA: TGTGCCATCAGTGAGCCGCTTACGGTAGCGGGAGGTCAAGAGACCCAGTACTTC.

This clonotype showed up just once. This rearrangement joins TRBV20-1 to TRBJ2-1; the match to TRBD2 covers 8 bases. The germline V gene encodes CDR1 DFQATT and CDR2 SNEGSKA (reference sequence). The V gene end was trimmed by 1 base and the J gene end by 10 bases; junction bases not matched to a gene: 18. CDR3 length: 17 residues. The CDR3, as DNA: TGCAGTGCTAGAGTCCCAGGGACTAGAGGGTCTCTTAAGGAGCAGTTCTTC. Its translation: CSARVPGTRGSLKEQFF.

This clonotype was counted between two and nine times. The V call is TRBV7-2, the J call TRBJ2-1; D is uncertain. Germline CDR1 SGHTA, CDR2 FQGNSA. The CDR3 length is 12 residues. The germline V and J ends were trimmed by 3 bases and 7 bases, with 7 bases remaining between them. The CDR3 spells CASSFDSNEQFF. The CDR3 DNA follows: TGTGCCAGCAGCTTTGACTCGAATGAGCAGTTCTTC. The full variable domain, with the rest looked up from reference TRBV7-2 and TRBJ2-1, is GAGVSQSPSNKVTEKGKDVELRCDPISGHTALYWYRQSLGQGLEFLIYFQGNSAPDKSGLPSDRFSAERTGGSVSTLTIQRTQQEDSAVYLCASSFDSNEQFFGPGTRLTVL.

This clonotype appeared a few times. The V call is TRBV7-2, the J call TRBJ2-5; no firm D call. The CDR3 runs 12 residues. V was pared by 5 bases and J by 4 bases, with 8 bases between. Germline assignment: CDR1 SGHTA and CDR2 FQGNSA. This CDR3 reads CASSQNLETQYF. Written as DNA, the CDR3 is TGTGCCAGCAGCCAGAATCTAGAGACCCAGTACTTC. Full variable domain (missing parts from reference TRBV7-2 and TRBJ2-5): GAGVSQSPSNKVTEKGKDVELRCDPISGHTALYWYRQSLGQGLEFLIYFQGNSAPDKSGLPSDRFSAERTGGSVSTLTIQRTQQEDSAVYLCASSQNLETQYFGPGTRLLVL.